This T cell receptor (beta chain) comes out of a study of blood T cell repertoires in COVID-19. Study context: Collection of acute and convalescent COVID-19 samples took place in the United States, Italy and Spain. The cDNA or gDNA used as material had been derived from T cells, B-cell-depleted T cells, or PBMCs.

This CDR3 contains 15 residues. Germline assignment: CDR1 SNHLY and CDR2 FYNNEI. V shed 6 bases and J 9 bases; nucleotides not matched to a gene: 9. Per the original methods: How many nucleated cells were present was estimated from reference gene primer amplification. Sequencing used immunoSEQ multiplex PCR; TCRdb keeps in-frame clones, though not all of them. That table furnishes V, J and clone size, whereas the DNA furnished D and trimming. The repertoire holds roughly 16,000 clones, with approximately 85% as singletons. V and J are TRBV2 and TRBJ1-6; 9 bases fit TRBD1. Sequenced sample: peripheral blood. The clonotype was recovered from an elderly man with active COVID-19. The CDR3 reads CASRGDRDRSSPLHF. CDR3 sequence (DNA): TGTGCCAGCAGAGGGGACAGGGACCGGAGTTCACCCCTCCACTTT.